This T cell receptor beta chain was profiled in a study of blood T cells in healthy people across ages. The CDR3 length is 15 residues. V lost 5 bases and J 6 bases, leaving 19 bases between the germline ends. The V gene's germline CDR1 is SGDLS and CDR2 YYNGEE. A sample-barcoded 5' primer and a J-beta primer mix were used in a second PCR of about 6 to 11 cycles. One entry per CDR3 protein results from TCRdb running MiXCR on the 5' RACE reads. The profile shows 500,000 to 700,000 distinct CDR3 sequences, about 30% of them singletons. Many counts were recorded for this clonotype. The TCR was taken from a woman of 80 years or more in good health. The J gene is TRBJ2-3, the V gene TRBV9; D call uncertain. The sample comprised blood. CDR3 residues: CASSAYSQYGDTQYF. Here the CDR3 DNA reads TGTGCCAGCAGTGCTTATTCCCAATACGGGGATACGCAGTATTTT.